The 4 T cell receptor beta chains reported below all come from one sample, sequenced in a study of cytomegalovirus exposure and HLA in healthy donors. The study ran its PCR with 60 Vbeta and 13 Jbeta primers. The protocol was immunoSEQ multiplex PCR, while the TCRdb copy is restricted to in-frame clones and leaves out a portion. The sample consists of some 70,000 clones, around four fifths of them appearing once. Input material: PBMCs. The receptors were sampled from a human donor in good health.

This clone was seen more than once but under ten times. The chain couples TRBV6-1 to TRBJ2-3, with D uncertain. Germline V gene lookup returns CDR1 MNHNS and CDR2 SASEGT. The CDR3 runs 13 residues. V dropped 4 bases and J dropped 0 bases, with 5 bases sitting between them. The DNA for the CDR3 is TGTGCCAGCAGTGCGGGTAGCACAGATACGCAGTATTTT. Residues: CASSAGSTDTQYF.

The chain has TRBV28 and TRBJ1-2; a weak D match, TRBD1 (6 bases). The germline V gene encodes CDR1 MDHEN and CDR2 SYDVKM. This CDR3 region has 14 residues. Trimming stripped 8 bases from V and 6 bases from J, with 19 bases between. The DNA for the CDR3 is TGTGCCAGCGGGAGGGGGAGAACCCCGCATGGCTACACCTTC. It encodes CASGRGRTPHGYTF.

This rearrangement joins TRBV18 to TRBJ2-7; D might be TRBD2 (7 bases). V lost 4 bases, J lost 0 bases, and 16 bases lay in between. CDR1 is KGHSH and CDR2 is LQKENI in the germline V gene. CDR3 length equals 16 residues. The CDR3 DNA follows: TGTGCCAGCTCACGCAACGGAGGGGGGGCCTCCTACGAGCAGTACTTC. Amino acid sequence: CASSRNGGGASYEQYF. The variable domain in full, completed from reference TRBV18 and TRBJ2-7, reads NAGVMQNPRHLVRRRGQEARLRCSPMKGHSHVYWYRQLPEEGLKFMVYLQKENIIDESGMPKERFSAEFPKEGPSILRIQQVVRGDSAAYFCASSRNGGGASYEQYFGPGTRLTVT.

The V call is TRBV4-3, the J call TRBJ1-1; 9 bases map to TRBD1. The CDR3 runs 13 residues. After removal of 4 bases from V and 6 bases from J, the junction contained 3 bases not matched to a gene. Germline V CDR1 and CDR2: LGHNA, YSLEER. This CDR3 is CASSRTGGSEAFF. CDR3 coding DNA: TGCGCCAGCAGCCGAACAGGGGGCTCTGAAGCTTTCTTT.